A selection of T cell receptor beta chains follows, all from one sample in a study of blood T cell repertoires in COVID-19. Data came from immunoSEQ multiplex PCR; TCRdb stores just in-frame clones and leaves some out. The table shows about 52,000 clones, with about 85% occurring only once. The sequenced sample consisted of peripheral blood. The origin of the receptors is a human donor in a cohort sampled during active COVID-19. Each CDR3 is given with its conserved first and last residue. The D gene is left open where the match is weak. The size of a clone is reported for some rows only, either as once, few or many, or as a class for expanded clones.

CASSMVPRQGANVLTF TGTGCCAGTAGTATGGTTCCCCGACAAGGGGCCAACGTCCTGACTTTC TRBV19 NA TRBJ2-6 NA
CASSPESSEQYF TGTGCCAGCAGCCCAGAATCCTCCGAGCAGTACTTC TRBV6-5 NA TRBJ2-7 NA
CASSSLAGPWDEQFF TGCGCCAGCAGCTCCCTAGCGGGCCCCTGGGATGAGCAGTTCTTC TRBV5-1 TRBD2 TRBJ2-1 NA
CASSYSRTVANTEAFF TGTGCCAGCAGTTACTCGAGGACTGTTGCGAACACTGAAGCTTTCTTT TRBV6-5 NA TRBJ1-1 NA
CASSVAGGQETQYF TGTGCCAGCAGCGTAGCGGGAGGGCAAGAGACCCAGTACTTC TRBV9 TRBD2 TRBJ2-5 NA
CASSEIPGTANQPQHF TGTGCCAGCAGTGAAATCCCCGGGACAGCGAATCAGCCCCAGCATTTT TRBV2 TRBD1 TRBJ1-5 NA
CATSRDSGTGNTIYF TGTGCCACCAGCAGAGATTCAGGTACTGGAAACACCATATATTTT TRBV15 NA TRBJ1-3 once
CASSKLAGLTDTQYF TGTGCCAGCAGCAAACTAGCGGGGCTCACAGATACGCAGTATTTT TRBV7-2 TRBD2 TRBJ2-3 NA
CASSPRLVEGTQYF TGTGCCAGCTCACCGAGACTAGTGGAGGGGACCCAGTACTTC TRBV18 NA TRBJ2-5 NA
CASSLERTEETQYF TGTGCCAGCAGCTTAGAGAGGACAGAAGAGACCCAGTACTTC TRBV7-2 NA TRBJ2-5 NA
CASSLSGFGELFF TGTGCCAGCAGTTTATCAGGGTTCGGGGAGCTGTTTTTT TRBV12-3/TRBV12-4 NA TRBJ2-2 NA
CASSRTSGTTDTQYF TGTGCCAGCTCCCGGACTAGCGGGACCACAGATACGCAGTATTTT TRBV9 TRBD2 TRBJ2-3 NA
CASSWDSLLLLGKSSYEQYF TGTGCCAGCAGTTGGGACAGTCTGTTGCTTCTCGGAAAGAGCTCCTACGAGCAGTACTTC TRBV28 TRBD1 TRBJ2-7 few
CSVEDRGDEQFF TGCAGCGTTGAAGATCGGGGGGACGAGCAGTTCTTC TRBV29-1 TRBD2 TRBJ2-1 once
CASSPPQTTYEQYF TGTGCCAGCTCACCTCCCCAGACAACCTACGAGCAGTACTTC TRBV18 NA TRBJ2-7 NA
CASKTSGRAHNEQFF TGTGCCAGCAAAACTAGCGGGAGGGCCCACAATGAGCAGTTCTTC TRBV2 TRBD2 TRBJ2-1 NA
CASSLVFGTRGGRDTQYF TGTGCCAGCAGCTTAGTTTTTGGGACTAGAGGTGGCAGGGATACGCAGTATTTT TRBV7-8 TRBD2 TRBJ2-3 NA
CASSLAGGRFSGNTIYF TGTGCCAGCAGCTTGGCCGGGGGGCGATTCTCTGGAAACACCATATATTTT TRBV5-4 NA TRBJ1-3 NA
CASSLDWTGGGYEQYF TGTGCCAGCAGCTTGGATTGGACAGGGGGCGGATACGAGCAGTACTTC TRBV5-6 TRBD1 TRBJ2-7 medium-sized
CASSFAGLAGDEQYF TGTGCCAGCAGCTTTGCAGGACTAGCGGGAGACGAGCAGTACTTC TRBV5-4 TRBD2 TRBJ2-7 once
CASSVAAASGSHEQYF TGTGCCAGCAGCGTAGCAGCGGCTAGCGGGAGTCACGAGCAGTACTTC TRBV9 TRBD2 TRBJ2-7 few
CASSLAQKTDTQYF TGCGCCAGCAGCTTGGCCCAGAAGACAGATACGCAGTATTTT TRBV5-1 NA TRBJ2-3 NA
CASSHGNGRTRYNEQFF TGTGCCAGCAGCCACGGTAACGGGAGAACTAGGTACAATGAGCAGTTCTTC TRBV7-8 NA TRBJ2-1 NA
CASSFQGRNYGYTF TGTGCCAGCAGTTTTCAGGGGCGGAACTATGGCTACACCTTC TRBV6-2/TRBV6-3 NA TRBJ1-2 NA
CASSEHQGRDQPQHF TGTGCCAGCAGTGAACACCAGGGGAGGGATCAGCCCCAGCATTTT TRBV6-1 NA TRBJ1-5 NA
CASSGPSADTQYF TGTGCCAGCAGCGGCCCTAGCGCAGATACGCAGTATTTT TRBV3-1/TRBV3-2 NA TRBJ2-3 NA
CASSVVAGSYNEQFF TGTGCCAGCAGCGTAGTGGCGGGGTCCTACAATGAGCAGTTCTTC TRBV9 NA TRBJ2-1 medium-sized
CASSSPGLGETQYF TGCGCCAGCAGTAGTCCCGGGTTAGGAGAGACCCAGTACTTC TRBV10-1 NA TRBJ2-5 NA
CASSFSGMSSYNEQFF TGTGCCAGCAGCTTTTCGGGGATGAGCTCCTACAATGAGCAGTTCTTC TRBV11-3 NA TRBJ2-1 NA
CASSPPVRVESGELFF TGTGCCAGCTCACCACCGGTCAGGGTGGAATCCGGGGAGCTGTTTTTT TRBV18 NA TRBJ2-2 NA
CASSSLQGWDYEQYF TGTGCCAGCAGCTCTCTTCAGGGATGGGACTACGAGCAGTACTTC TRBV7-9 NA TRBJ2-7 NA
CASSETPTGEYGYTF TGCGCCAGCAGTGAGACACCGACAGGGGAGTATGGCTACACCTTC TRBV10-1 TRBD1 TRBJ1-2 NA
CASSQGNTEAFF TGTGCCAGCAGCCAGGGAAACACTGAAGCTTTCTTT TRBV12-3/TRBV12-4 NA TRBJ1-1 NA